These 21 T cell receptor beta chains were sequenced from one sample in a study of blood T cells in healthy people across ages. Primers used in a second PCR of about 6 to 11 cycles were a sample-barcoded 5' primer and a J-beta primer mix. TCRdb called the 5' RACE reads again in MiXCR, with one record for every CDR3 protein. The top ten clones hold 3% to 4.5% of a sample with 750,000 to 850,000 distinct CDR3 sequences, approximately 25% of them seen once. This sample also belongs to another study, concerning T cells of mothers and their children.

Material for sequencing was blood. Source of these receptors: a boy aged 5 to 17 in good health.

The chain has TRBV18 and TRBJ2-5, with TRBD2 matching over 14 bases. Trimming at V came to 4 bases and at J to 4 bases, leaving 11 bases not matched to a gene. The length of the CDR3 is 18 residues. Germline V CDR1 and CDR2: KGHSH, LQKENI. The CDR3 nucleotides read TGTGCCAGCTCACTTAGGACTAGCGGGAGGACTATTGCAGAGACCCAGTACTTC. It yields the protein CASSLRTSGRTIAETQYF.

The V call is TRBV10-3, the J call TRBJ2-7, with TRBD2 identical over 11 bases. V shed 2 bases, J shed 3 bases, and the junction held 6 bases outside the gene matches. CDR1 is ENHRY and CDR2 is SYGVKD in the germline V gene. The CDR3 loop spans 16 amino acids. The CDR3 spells CAISETASGGHYEQYF. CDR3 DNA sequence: TGTGCCATCAGTGAGACGGCTAGCGGGGGGCACTACGAGCAGTACTTC.

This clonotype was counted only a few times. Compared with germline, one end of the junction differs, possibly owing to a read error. The CDR3: CSAREKPPGNYYEQYF. Written as DNA, the CDR3 is TGCAGTGCCAGAGAAAAACCCCCCGGGAATTACTACGAGCAGTACTTC. The chain carries TRBV20-1 and TRBJ2-5, with D possibly TRBD2 on 5 matching bases. The J call may be faulty, since TRBJ2-7 better matches the DNA end. Germline V gene data show CDR1 as DFQATT and CDR2 as SNEGSKA (reference sequence). CDR3 length: 16 amino acids.

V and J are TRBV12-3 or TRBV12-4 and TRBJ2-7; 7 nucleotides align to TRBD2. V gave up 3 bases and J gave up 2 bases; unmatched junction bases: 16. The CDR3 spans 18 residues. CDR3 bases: TGTGCCAGCAGTTTTAGGCGCGGGAGAAAGGTAGGAGCCTACGAGCAGTACTTC. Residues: CASSFRRGRKVGAYEQYF.

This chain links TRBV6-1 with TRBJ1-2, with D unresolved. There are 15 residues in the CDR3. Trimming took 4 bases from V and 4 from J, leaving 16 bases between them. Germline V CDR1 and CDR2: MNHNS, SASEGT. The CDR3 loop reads CASSVEATVLYGYTF. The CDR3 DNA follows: TGTGCCAGCAGTGTGGAGGCGACGGTTCTCTATGGCTACACCTTC.

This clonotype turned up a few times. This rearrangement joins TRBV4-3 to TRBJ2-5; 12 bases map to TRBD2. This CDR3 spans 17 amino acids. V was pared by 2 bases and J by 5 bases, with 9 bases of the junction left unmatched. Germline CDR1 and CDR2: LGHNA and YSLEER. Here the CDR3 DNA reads TGCGCCAGCAGCCAAATACCGGGGCTAGCGGGAGGGGAGACCCAGTACTTC. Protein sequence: CASSQIPGLAGGETQYF.

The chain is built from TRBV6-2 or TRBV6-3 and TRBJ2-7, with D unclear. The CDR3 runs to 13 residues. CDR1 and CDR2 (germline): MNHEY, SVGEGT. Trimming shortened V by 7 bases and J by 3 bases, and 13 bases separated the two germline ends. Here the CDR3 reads CASTSYSGYEQYF. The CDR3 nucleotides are TGTGCCAGCACCTCCTACTCGGGCTACGAGCAGTACTTC.

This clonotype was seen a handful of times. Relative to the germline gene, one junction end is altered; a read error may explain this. CDR3 region: CASSVDSGWPFF. In DNA, the CDR3 is TGTGCCAGCAGCGTCGACAGCGGCTGGCCGTTCTTC. The chain employs TRBV5-5 and TRBJ2-5, with D perhaps matching TRBD1 or TRBD2 (5 bases each). Germline CDR1 reads SGHKS; CDR2 reads YYEKEE (reference sequence). This CDR3 spans 12 amino acids.

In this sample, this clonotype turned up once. Here the CDR3 reads CASSPWTAQAKNIQYF. CDR3 in DNA: TGTGCCAGCAGCCCTTGGACAGCCCAAGCCAAAAACATTCAGTACTTC. V is TRBV11-1 and J is TRBJ2-4; the D gene is possibly TRBD1 (6 bases). Germline values: CDR1 SGHAT, CDR2 FQDESV (reference sequence). Trimming left V 5 bases short and J 0 bases short, with 14 bases between. This CDR3 has 16 residues.

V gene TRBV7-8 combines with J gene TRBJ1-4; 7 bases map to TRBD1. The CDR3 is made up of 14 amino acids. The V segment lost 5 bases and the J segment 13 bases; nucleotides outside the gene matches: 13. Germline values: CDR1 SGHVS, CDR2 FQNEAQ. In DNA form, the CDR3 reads TGTGCCAGCAGCCCGGTCCCCCGACAGGGAGGACTGTTTTTT. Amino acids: CASSPVPRQGGLFF.

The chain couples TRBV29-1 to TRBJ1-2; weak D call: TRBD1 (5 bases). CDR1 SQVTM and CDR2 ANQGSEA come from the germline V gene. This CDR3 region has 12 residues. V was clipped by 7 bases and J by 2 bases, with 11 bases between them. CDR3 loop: CSATTENYGYTF. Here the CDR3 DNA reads TGCAGCGCCACGACAGAGAACTATGGCTACACCTTC.

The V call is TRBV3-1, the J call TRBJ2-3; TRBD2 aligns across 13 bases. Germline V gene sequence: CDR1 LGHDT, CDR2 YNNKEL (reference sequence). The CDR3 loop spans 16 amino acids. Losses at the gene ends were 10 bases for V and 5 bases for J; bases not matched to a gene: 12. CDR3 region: CANSLSRTSGRDTQYF. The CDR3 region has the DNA TGTGCCAACAGTCTAAGTAGGACTAGCGGGAGAGATACGCAGTATTTT.

Here the CDR3 reads CASRKTGGSKMNTQYF. The DNA of the CDR3 is TGTGCCAGCAGAAAGACAGGGGGCAGTAAGATGAATACGCAGTATTTT. V usage is TRBV6-2 or TRBV6-3 and J usage is TRBJ2-3; TRBD1 agrees at 10 bases. Germline values: CDR1 MNHEY, CDR2 SVGEGT. The CDR3 is 16 residues long. V shed 6 bases, J shed 7 bases, and the junction held 13 bases outside the gene matches.

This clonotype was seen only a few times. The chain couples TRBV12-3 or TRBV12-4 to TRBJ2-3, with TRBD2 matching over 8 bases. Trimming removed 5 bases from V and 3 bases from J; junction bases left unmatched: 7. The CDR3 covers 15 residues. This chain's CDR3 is CASSLRASGTDTQYF. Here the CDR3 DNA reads TGTGCCAGCAGTCTAAGGGCTAGCGGGACAGATACGCAGTATTTT.

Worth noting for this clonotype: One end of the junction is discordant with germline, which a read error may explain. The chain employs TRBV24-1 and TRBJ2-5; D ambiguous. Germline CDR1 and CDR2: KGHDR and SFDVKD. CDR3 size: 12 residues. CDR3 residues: CATSDLDWSLFF. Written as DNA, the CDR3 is TGTGCCACCAGTGATTTGGACTGGTCATTGTTCTTC.

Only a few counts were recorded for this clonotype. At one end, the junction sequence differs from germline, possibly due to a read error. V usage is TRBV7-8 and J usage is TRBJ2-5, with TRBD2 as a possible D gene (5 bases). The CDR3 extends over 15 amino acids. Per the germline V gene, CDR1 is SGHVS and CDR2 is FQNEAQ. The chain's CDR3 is CTSSLAFEGIETQYF. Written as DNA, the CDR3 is TGTACCAGCAGCTTAGCTTTTGAGGGTATTGAGACCCAGTACTTC.

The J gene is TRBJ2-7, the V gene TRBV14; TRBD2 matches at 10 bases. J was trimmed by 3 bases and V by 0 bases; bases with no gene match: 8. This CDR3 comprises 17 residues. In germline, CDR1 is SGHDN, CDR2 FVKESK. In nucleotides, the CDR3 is TGTGCCAGCAGCCAAGATTGGCTAGCGGGAGTTTACTACGAGCAGTACTTC. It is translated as CASSQDWLAGVYYEQYF.

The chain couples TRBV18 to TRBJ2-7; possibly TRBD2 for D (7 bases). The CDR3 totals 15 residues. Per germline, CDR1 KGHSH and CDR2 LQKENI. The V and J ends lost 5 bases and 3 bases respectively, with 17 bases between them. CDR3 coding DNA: TGTGCCAGCTCATCACTGCGGGGGCCTTACTACGAGCAGTACTTC. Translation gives CASSSLRGPYYEQYF.

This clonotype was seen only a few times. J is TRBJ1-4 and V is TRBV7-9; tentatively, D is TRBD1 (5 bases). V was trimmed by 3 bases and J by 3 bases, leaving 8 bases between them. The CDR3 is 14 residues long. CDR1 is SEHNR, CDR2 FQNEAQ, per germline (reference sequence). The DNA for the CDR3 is TGTGCCAGCAGCTTCGGGACCCCTAATGAAAAACTGTTTTTT. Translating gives CASSFGTPNEKLFF.

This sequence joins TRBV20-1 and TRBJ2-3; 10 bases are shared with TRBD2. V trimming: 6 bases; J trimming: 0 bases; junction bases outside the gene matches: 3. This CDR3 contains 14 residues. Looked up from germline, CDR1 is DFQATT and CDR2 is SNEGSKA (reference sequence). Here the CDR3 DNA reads TGCAGTGCCCAGCGGGGGGGGAGCACAGATACGCAGTATTTT. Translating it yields CSAQRGGSTDTQYF.

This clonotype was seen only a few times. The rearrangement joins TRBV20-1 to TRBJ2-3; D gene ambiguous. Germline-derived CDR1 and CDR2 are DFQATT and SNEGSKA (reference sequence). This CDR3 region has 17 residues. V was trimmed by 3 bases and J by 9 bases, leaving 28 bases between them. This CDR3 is CSARGGRTPSGLSTQYF. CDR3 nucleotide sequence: TGCAGTGCTAGGGGCGGAAGGACCCCGTCCGGATTGAGCACGCAGTATTTT.